Each of the 3 T cell receptor beta chains below was sequenced from the same sample in a study of T cell responses to AZD1222 COVID-19 vaccine. Some clones are missing from TCRdb's copy, which holds only in-frame ones; the method was immunoSEQ multiplex PCR. Here the sample spans some 120,000 clones, approximately 87% being singletons. Sequenced here: peripheral blood, sampled on day 0 of AZD1222 vaccination. The receptors come from an adult in good health.

This chain joins TRBV6-6 and TRBJ2-7; the match to TRBD2 covers 9 bases. The junction had 4 bases not matched to a gene; V was cut back by 5 bases and J by 2 bases. The CDR3 has 14 residues. The germline V gene encodes CDR1 MNHNY and CDR2 SVGAGI (reference sequence). CDR3 in DNA: TGTGCCAGCAGTAGACTAGCGGAAGCCTACGAGCAGTACTTC. Its protein product is CASSRLAEAYEQYF.

The sample holds a few counts of this clone. The CDR3, as DNA: TGTGCCAGCAGTACCACTTGGGGAGACCAGTACTTC. Encoded protein: CASSTTWGDQYF. The chain joins TRBV6-2 or TRBV6-3 to TRBJ2-5; D is possibly TRBD2 (5 bases). The CDR3 loop spans 12 amino acids. Germline-derived CDR1 and CDR2 are MNHEY and SVGEGT. V was pared by 5 bases and J by 10 bases, with 14 bases between.

The rearrangement links TRBV5-6 to TRBJ1-2, with TRBD1 identical over 10 bases. Germline V CDR1 and CDR2: SGHDT, YYEEEE. This CDR3 is 15 amino acids long. Trimming took 4 bases from V and 4 from J; bases not matched to a gene: 7. CDR3 in DNA: TGTGCCAGCAGCCGCCGGGACAGGGGTCTCTATGGCTACACCTTC. It yields the protein CASSRRDRGLYGYTF.